Each of the 26 T cell receptor beta chains below was sequenced from the same sample in a study of type 1 regulatory T cells. TCRdb reprocessed the reads via MiXCR and lists one record per CDR3 protein. This table has roughly 71,000 distinct CDR3 sequences, under 25% appearing once. Findings and limits, study-wide: Tr1 cells had a more restricted TCR repertoire than non-Tr1 cells.

No antigen has been identified for these receptors. The sequenced material came from cultured type 1 regulatory T (Tr1) cells, either the whole culture or a sorted fraction (not recorded which). These receptor sequences come from a human donor in good health.

This clonotype was observed many times. This chain connects TRBV10-3 to TRBJ2-3, with D perhaps TRBD1 (7 bases). The CDR3 is 17 residues long. V lost 11 bases to trimming and J lost 5 bases, with 29 bases between them. Germline CDR1 ENHRY, CDR2 SYGVKD. This chain's CDR3 is CASTRQEGASRGDTQYF. CDR3 nucleotides: TGTGCCTCCACCCGGCAGGAGGGGGCGAGCAGAGGAGATACGCAGTATTTT.

This clonotype turned up a few times. The gene calls are TRBV20-1 and TRBJ2-7; D gene uncertain. Germline V gene lookup returns CDR1 DFQATT and CDR2 SNEGSKA (reference sequence). There are 11 residues in the CDR3. Deletions cut 6 bases from V and 6 bases from J, with 12 bases between. CDR3 nucleotide sequence: TGCAGTGCAAAATTAGTAGGCGAGCAGTACTTC. Translated: CSAKLVGEQYF.

The J gene is TRBJ2-2, the V gene TRBV10-1; TRBD1 or TRBD2 may be the D gene (5 bases each). This CDR3 is 15 amino acids long. The V end lost 9 bases, the J end lost 6 bases, and 20 bases lay between the germline ends. In germline, CDR1 is WNHNN, CDR2 SYGVQD (reference sequence). CDR3 bases: TGCGCCAGGATTGTGGGGGAAAAAGGCTCCGGGGAGCTGTTTTTT. Translated, it gives CARIVGEKGSGELFF.

This clonotype was counted a few times. The rearrangement joins TRBV5-1 to TRBJ2-7; no firm D call. Germline lookup yields CDR1 SGHRS and CDR2 YFSETQ. The V gene lost 4 bases and the J gene lost 0 bases, with 8 bases spanning the gap. The CDR3 has 13 residues. The CDR3 protein is CASSPSGSYEQYF. CDR3 nucleotides: TGCGCCAGCAGCCCCTCAGGCTCCTACGAGCAGTACTTC. The variable domain in full, completed from reference TRBV5-1 and TRBJ2-7, reads KAGVTQTPRYLIKTRGQQVTLSCSPISGHRSVSWYQQTPGQGLQFLFEYFSETQRNKGNFPGRFSGRQFSNSRSEMNVSTLELGDSALYLCASSPSGSYEQYFGPGTRLTVT.

This clonotype occurred many times. The chain is built from TRBV12-3 or TRBV12-4 and TRBJ1-1, with a tentative D call TRBD1 (5 bases). The V end was cut by 1 base, the J end by 3 bases, with 9 bases between. This CDR3 region has 14 residues. The CDR3 region has the DNA TGTGCCAGCAGTTTAGGGCAGGGCCACACTGAAGCTTTCTTT. It specifies CASSLGQGHTEAFF.

The chain uses TRBV13 and TRBJ2-7, with 11 bases lining up with TRBD2. This CDR3 is 15 amino acids long. Germline trimming cut 5 bases from V and 2 bases from J; bases unmatched to any gene: 5. Germline V gene data show CDR1 as PRHDT and CDR2 as FYEKMQ (reference sequence). The CDR3 protein is CASSPGTSGAYEQYF. The CDR3 DNA reads TGTGCCAGCAGCCCCGGGACTAGCGGCGCCTACGAGCAGTACTTC.

The V gene is TRBV5-1, the J gene TRBJ1-1, with 11 bases aligning to TRBD1. Germline loops: CDR1 SGHRS, CDR2 YFSETQ. There are 15 residues in the CDR3. Unmatched junction bases numbered 5, after V lost 2 bases and J lost 5 bases. CDR3 coding DNA: TGCGCCAGCAGCTTATCTGGGACAGGGGGAACTGAAGCTTTCTTT. Protein: CASSLSGTGGTEAFF.

This clonotype appeared many times. The chain employs TRBV6-6 and TRBJ2-1, with TRBD1 identical over 7 bases. The CDR3 consists of 15 residues. The V gene's germline CDR1 is MNHNY and CDR2 SVGAGI (reference sequence). V trimming: 1 base; J trimming: 4 bases; junction bases outside the gene matches: 4. The CDR3 here is CASSYLGQIYNEQFF. CDR3 sequence (DNA): TGTGCCAGCAGTTACTTGGGACAGATATACAATGAGCAGTTCTTC.

The rearrangement links TRBV5-1 to TRBJ2-1; 12 bases match TRBD2. Trimming removed 0 bases from V and 6 bases from J; junction bases left unmatched: 1. Germline loops: CDR1 SGHRS, CDR2 YFSETQ. The CDR3 spans 15 residues. The CDR3 protein is CASSLASGRVNEQFF. CDR3 nucleotide sequence: TGCGCCAGCAGCTTGGCTAGCGGGAGGGTCAATGAGCAGTTCTTC.

This clonotype was observed at least ten times. The chain carries TRBV25-1 and TRBJ2-1, with 7 bases aligning to TRBD2. CDR1 is MGHDK and CDR2 is SYGVNS in the germline V gene. V shed 8 bases and J 4 bases; nucleotides not matched to a gene: 8. There are 14 residues in the CDR3. The CDR3 DNA is TGTGCCAGCGGGGGGGGAGGGTGGTACAATGAGCAGTTCTTC. Translation gives CASGGGGWYNEQFF.

J is TRBJ2-3 and V is TRBV5-1; D remains unclear. The germline CDR1 and CDR2 sequences are SGHRS and YFSETQ. This CDR3 spans 12 amino acids. V gave up 6 bases and J gave up 4 bases, with 9 bases separating them. The CDR3 here is CASTLPADTQYF. The CDR3 nucleotides are TGCGCCAGCACCCTGCCCGCAGATACGCAGTATTTT.

This clonotype was detected only once. The chain has TRBV11-1 and TRBJ2-7, with 9 bases aligning to TRBD2. V was clipped by 6 bases and J by 3 bases; unmatched bases: 12. The CDR3 length is 16 residues. Germline lookup yields CDR1 SGHAT and CDR2 FQDESV (reference sequence). The CDR3 DNA sequence: TGTGCCAGCAGATCCCTCGGGGCGGGAGGGCACTACGAGCAGTACTTC. Protein product: CASRSLGAGGHYEQYF.

V usage is TRBV5-1 and J usage is TRBJ2-7; 8 nucleotides align to TRBD1. Germline trimming cut 1 base from V and 7 bases from J; bases unmatched to any gene: 7. CDR1 and CDR2 from the germline V gene are SGHRS and YFSETQ. The CDR3 is 14 amino acids. CDR3 residues: CASSLWTGLGEQYF. The CDR3 bases are TGCGCCAGCAGCTTGTGGACAGGGTTGGGAGAGCAGTACTTC. Full variable domain (remainder filled in from reference TRBV5-1 and TRBJ2-7): KAGVTQTPRYLIKTRGQQVTLSCSPISGHRSVSWYQQTPGQGLQFLFEYFSETQRNKGNFPGRFSGRQFSNSRSEMNVSTLELGDSALYLCASSLWTGLGEQYFGPGTRLTVT.

The chain couples TRBV20-1 to TRBJ1-4; D is unresolved. The germline CDR1 and CDR2 sequences are DFQATT and SNEGSKA (reference sequence). The CDR3 loop spans 13 amino acids. Trimming stripped 1 base from V and 2 bases from J, with 5 bases between. CDR3: CSARAVTNEKLFF. The DNA of the CDR3 is TGCAGTGCTAGAGCGGTCACTAATGAAAAACTGTTTTTT.

The V call is TRBV6-2 or TRBV6-3, the J call TRBJ2-7, with D perhaps matching TRBD1 (5 bases). Trimming removed 1 base from V and 3 bases from J, with 7 bases in between. Germline CDR1 MNHEY, CDR2 SVGEGT. The CDR3 contains 13 residues. The CDR3 region is CASSYFQGYEQYF. DNA for the CDR3: TGTGCCAGCAGTTACTTTCAGGGCTACGAGCAGTACTTC.

This clonotype was observed at least ten times. The chain carries TRBV20-1 and TRBJ2-2, with TRBD2 matching 10 bases. This CDR3 comprises 14 residues. Trimming at V came to 3 bases and at J to 7 bases, leaving 5 bases not matched to a gene. From germline, CDR1 is DFQATT and CDR2 SNEGSKA (reference sequence). As DNA, the CDR3 is TGCAGTGCTAGGAGCGGGAGGGCCGTCGGGGAGCTGTTTTTT. Translated, it gives CSARSGRAVGELFF.

Ten or more counts support this clonotype. The V and J genes are TRBV6-1 and TRBJ2-3, with TRBD1 identical over 12 bases. The CDR3 runs 15 residues. The V gene's germline CDR1 is MNHNS and CDR2 SASEGT. J gave up 7 bases and V 5 bases, and 7 bases lay outside the gene matches. The CDR3 nucleotides read TGTGCCAGCAGTTCCCCGGGACAGGGGGCATATACGCAGTATTTT. Translation gives CASSSPGQGAYTQYF.

This clonotype has only a few counts. The chain employs TRBV24-1 and TRBJ2-1; D uncertain. This CDR3 is built from 15 residues. Germline V gene data show CDR1 as KGHDR and CDR2 as SFDVKD. V lost 7 bases and J lost 6, with 18 bases in between. The DNA for the CDR3 is TGTGCCACCAGCCCGCGGTCCCCCTCCACCAATGAGCAGTTCTTC. Protein: CATSPRSPSTNEQFF.

The chain couples TRBV6-5 to TRBJ1-3; D gene ambiguous. The germline V gene encodes CDR1 MNHEY and CDR2 SVGAGI. Trimming removed 11 bases from V and 0 bases from J, with 17 bases in between. This CDR3 is 15 amino acids long. The CDR3: CACKMGASSGNTIYF. The DNA of the CDR3 is TGTGCCTGCAAGATGGGTGCGAGCTCTGGAAACACCATATATTTT.

The rearrangement links TRBV5-1 to TRBJ2-3, with 7 bases aligning to TRBD2. There are 15 residues in the CDR3. Losses at the gene ends were 3 bases for V and 2 bases for J; bases not matched to a gene: 6. Germline V gene sequence: CDR1 SGHRS, CDR2 YFSETQ. CDR3 nucleotides: TGCGCCAGCAGCTCCGCACTAGCGAACACAGATACGCAGTATTTT. Its protein product is CASSSALANTDTQYF.

The chain links TRBV5-1 to TRBJ1-1, with D unclear. The ends were cut back, 2 bases at V and 7 bases at J, with 9 bases in the middle. CDR1 and CDR2 (germline): SGHRS, YFSETQ. CDR3 length: 12 residues. In nucleotides, the CDR3 is TGCGCCAGCAGCTTAGGAGAGGGTGAAGCTTTCTTT. It is translated as CASSLGEGEAFF.

The chain combines TRBV5-1 with TRBJ1-1, with a tentative D call TRBD1 (6 bases). This CDR3 spans 16 amino acids. Germline values: CDR1 SGHRS, CDR2 YFSETQ. Trimming cost V 2 bases and J 4 bases, with 18 bases left between them. CDR3 loop: CASSFTGTIPGTEAFF. DNA of the CDR3: TGCGCCAGCAGCTTCACCGGGACAATCCCTGGCACTGAAGCTTTCTTT.

The CDR3: CSARDSRTSDEQYF. CDR3 nucleotides: TGCAGTGCTAGAGACTCCCGGACTAGTGACGAGCAGTACTTC. The chain has TRBV20-1 and TRBJ2-7; 7 bases fit TRBD2. The CDR3 has 14 amino acids. The germline V gene has CDR1 DFQATT and CDR2 SNEGSKA (reference sequence). Losses at the gene ends were 0 bases for V and 5 bases for J; bases not matched to a gene: 7.

At least ten counts were recorded for this clonotype. V is TRBV7-3 and J is TRBJ1-1; 8 bases are shared with TRBD1. Germline V gene sequence: CDR1 SGHTA, CDR2 FQGTGA. V lost 5 bases and J lost 5; bases outside the gene matches: 4. The CDR3 has 13 amino acids. The CDR3 nucleotides are TGTGCCAGCAGCCCACAGGGGGGGACTGAAGCTTTCTTT. Translated: CASSPQGGTEAFF. Together with reference TRBV7-3 and TRBJ1-1, the CDR3 gives the full variable domain: GAGVSQTPSNKVTEKGKYVELRCDPISGHTALYWYRQSLGQGPEFLIYFQGTGAADDSGLPNDRFFAVRPEGSVSTLKIQRTERGDSAVYLCASSPQGGTEAFFGQGTRLTVV.

V and J are TRBV11-2 and TRBJ2-5; tentatively, D is TRBD1 (6 bases). The V gene's germline CDR1 is SGHAT and CDR2 FQNNGV. The ends were cut back, 5 bases at V and 2 bases at J, with 12 bases in the middle. CDR3 length equals 14 residues. CDR3 coding DNA: TGTGCCAGCAGCCAGAACGGACAGCAAGAGACCCAGTACTTC. Translating it yields CASSQNGQQETQYF.

This clonotype was observed a few times. The V gene is TRBV12-3 or TRBV12-4, the J gene TRBJ1-6, with 9 bases that match TRBD1. CDR3 length equals 15 residues. The junction had 10 bases not matched to a gene; V was cut back by 8 bases and J by 8 bases. CDR3 residues: CASGLGTGWDSPLHF. The CDR3 coding sequence is TGTGCCAGCGGTCTCGGGACAGGGTGGGATTCACCCCTCCACTTT.